This TCR beta chain originates from a study of blood T cell repertoires in COVID-19. In the study overall: Samples of COVID-19 (acute and convalescent) were obtained from the United States, Italy and Spain. T cells, B-cell-depleted T cells, or PBMCs provided the cDNA or gDNA that served as material.

Original processing notes: Counts of nucleated cells, estimated from reference gene primer amplification, were obtained. TCRdb's table, derived via immunoSEQ multiplex PCR, lists solely in-frame clones and lacks some. The V and J calls and clone size were taken over from that table, and D and trimming were inferred from the DNA. In the table there are around 37,000 clones, 88% of which are singletons. The germline V gene encodes CDR1 MDHEN and CDR2 SYDVKM. Trimming stripped 1 base from V and 0 bases from J, with 9 bases between. The CDR3 contains 16 residues. This chain uses TRBV28 with TRBJ1-4; tentative D call: TRBD1 (5 bases). Source material: peripheral blood. This receptor was identified in a human donor in a cohort sampled during active COVID-19. Written as DNA, the CDR3 is TGTGCCAGCAGTTTATTCAGGGAGGCAACTAATGAAAAACTGTTTTTT. As protein: CASSLFREATNEKLFF.